The entry below gives a single T cell receptor beta chain sequence along with its context. Its antigen is unidentified. Clones were read by immunoSEQ multiplex PCR, and TCRdb kept only the in-frame ones, dropping some. The table has 150,000 to 160,000 clones, just over 85% seen once; the top ten hold 2.1%. These data are taken from a study of cytomegalovirus exposure and HLA in healthy donors. Germline V gene data show CDR1 as MDHEN and CDR2 as SYDVKM. The length of the CDR3 is 16 residues. Trimming at V came to 2 bases and at J to 5 bases, leaving 10 bases not matched to a gene. The study, taken as a whole, reports: There were under 200 TCR beta chains listed as cytomegalovirus-associated. One later analysis, an examination of the approximately 130 validation repertoires, found that first-cohort TCR clusters tended to co-occur in them. In vitro experiments confirmed that three CMV-associated chains were specific for CMV antigens.

The chain carries TRBV28 and TRBJ1-2, with TRBD1 matching 8 bases. The clonotype originates from a human donor in good health. The sample comprised PBMCs. The CDR3 spells CASSLPPRQGAYGYTF. DNA for the CDR3: TGTGCCAGCAGTTTACCGCCGAGGCAGGGGGCATATGGCTACACCTTC.